This note documents a single T cell receptor beta chain sequence. This sample was included in a study of blood T cell repertoires in COVID-19. About the research overall: The United States, Italy and Spain provided the acute and convalescent COVID-19 samples. T cells, B-cell-depleted T cells, or PBMCs provided the cDNA or gDNA that served as material.

This CDR3 is 15 amino acids long. V dropped 5 bases and J dropped 7; count of bases not matched to a gene: 7. In germline, CDR1 is MNHEY, CDR2 SVGEGT. The method was immunoSEQ multiplex PCR; TCRdb's version includes in-frame clones alone and lacks a portion of them. The data show around 83,000 clones, around 85% seen once. The material sequenced was peripheral blood. This clonotype originated in a woman in her seventies with acute or convalescent COVID-19. This rearrangement joins TRBV6-2 or TRBV6-3 to TRBJ2-7; the match to TRBD2 covers 14 bases. The CDR3 is CASSTGTSGSGEQYV. The CDR3 DNA reads TGTGCCAGCAGTACCGGGACTAGCGGGAGTGGGGAGCAGTACGTC.